The 28 T cell receptor beta chains below all came from one sample that was sequenced in a study of blood T cells in healthy people across ages (dated by TCRdb to between 2015 and 2017). Libraries were constructed by 5' RACE. The instrument given in TCRdb is Illumina HiSeq 2500. The second PCR ran for roughly 6 to 11 cycles and used a J-beta primer mix along with a sample-barcoded 5' primer. TCRdb trimmed public reads at Q25 via fastp, called clones via MiXCR and kept in-frame beta chains. All rows with the same CDR3 protein become a single entry with the most common DNA and genes. The sample has about 680,000 distinct CDR3 sequences on record, around 45% of them singletons. Together, the top ten hold under 35% of the sample. The sequencing sample was made of blood. These receptors were taken from a woman in her fifties or sixties in good health.

J is TRBJ2-1 and V is TRBV18, with D perhaps given as TRBD1 or TRBD2 (5 bases each). Per germline, CDR1 KGHSH and CDR2 LQKENI. With 0 bases removed from V and 3 bases from J, the gap between germline ends came to 9 bases. There are 15 residues in the CDR3. CDR3 protein: CASSPPGTIYNEQFF. DNA for the CDR3: TGTGCCAGCTCACCACCGGGGACCATCTACAATGAGCAGTTCTTC.

The gene calls are TRBV12-3 or TRBV12-4 and TRBJ2-3, with TRBD2 matching 14 bases. The CDR3 contains 16 residues. V shed 4 bases and J 4 bases; nucleotides not matched to a gene: 4. The CDR3 DNA follows: TGTGCCAGCAGTTACGGACTAGCGGGAGGATCAGATACGCAGTATTTT. As protein: CASSYGLAGGSDTQYF.

This clonotype was detected a few times. A much larger clone sits a single nucleotide away, making a read error possible. V is TRBV11-2 and J is TRBJ2-7; 10 bases fit TRBD2. Germline lookup yields CDR1 SGHAT and CDR2 FQNNGV. The CDR3 has 15 amino acids. The V gene end was trimmed by 4 bases and the J gene end by 7 bases; junction bases not matched to a gene: 10. In nucleotides, the CDR3 is TGTGCCAGCAGCTACACTAGCGGGACCTACAATGAGCAGTACTTC. Translating it yields CASSYTSGTYNEQYF.

The V call is TRBV20-1, the J call TRBJ2-1, with 7 positions matching TRBD2. The CDR3 has 15 residues. Germline assignment: CDR1 DFQATT and CDR2 SNEGSKA (reference sequence). With 1 base clipped from V and 1 base from J, the junction kept 4 bases outside the gene matches. The CDR3 protein is CSARVPSGSYNEQFF. CDR3 DNA: TGCAGTGCTAGAGTCCCTAGCGGATCCTACAATGAGCAGTTCTTC.

This clonotype was found many times. The chain combines TRBV4-3 with TRBJ2-1, with 7 nucleotides matching TRBD2. Germline loops: CDR1 LGHNA, CDR2 YSLEER. Germline trimming cut 1 base from V and 4 bases from J; bases unmatched to any gene: 4. CDR3 length: 15 residues. The CDR3 DNA reads TGCGCCAGCAGCCAAGTTGGGGGGGGATACAATGAGCAGTTCTTC. Translating it yields CASSQVGGGYNEQFF.

This chain uses TRBV29-1 with TRBJ1-2; D unresolved. V lost 4 bases, J lost 2 bases, and 14 bases lay in between. CDR1 and CDR2 (germline): SQVTM, ANQGSEA. The CDR3 is 14 amino acids. The CDR3 coding sequence is TGCAGCGTTGTGCCCCAACCGGGGAACTATGGCTACACCTTC. This translates into CSVVPQPGNYGYTF.

V usage is TRBV12-3 or TRBV12-4 and J usage is TRBJ2-3; TRBD2 might be the D (6 bases). Trimming took off 4 bases at V and 8 bases at J, with 19 bases between the two ends. The CDR3 contains 15 residues. CDR3 DNA: TGTGCCAGCAGTTCACGGGCCCCCGGGGGAGTTACGCAGTATTTT. Translation: CASSSRAPGGVTQYF.

Comments on this clonotype: A much larger clone lies a single base off, so this may be a read error. The V and J genes are TRBV6-2 or TRBV6-3 and TRBJ2-7, with D possibly matching TRBD2 (5 bases). The CDR3 length is 11 residues. V dropped 6 bases and J dropped 5 bases, with 8 bases sitting between them. Germline CDR1 is MNHEY and CDR2 is SVGEGT. CDR3 nucleotides: TGTGCCAGCAGCCACGGGGACGAGCAGTACTTC. As protein: CASSHGDEQYF.

The chain links TRBV20-1 to TRBJ2-7; 9 nucleotides agree with TRBD2. The better agreement between TRBJ2-5 and the DNA end casts doubt on the J call. CDR1 DFQATT and CDR2 SNEGSKA come from the germline V gene (reference sequence). The CDR3 spans 15 residues. The CDR3 sequence is CSAEVASGRIETQYF. The CDR3, as DNA: TGCAGTGCTGAGGTAGCCAGCGGGAGGATTGAGACCCAGTACTTC.

This clonotype was seen only a few times. V and J are TRBV2 and TRBJ1-2; D may be TRBD1 (6 bases). With 2 bases removed from V and 3 bases from J, the gap between germline ends came to 10 bases. The CDR3 is made up of 14 amino acids. Germline V gene data show CDR1 as SNHLY and CDR2 as FYNNEI. CDR3 sequence reads: CASSEMAGDYGYTF. DNA for the CDR3: TGTGCCAGCAGTGAAATGGCAGGGGACTATGGCTACACCTTC.

The chain joins TRBV10-3 to TRBJ2-3; D possibly uses TRBD1 or TRBD2 (5 bases each). The CDR3 consists of 14 residues. CDR1 is ENHRY and CDR2 is SYGVKD in the germline V gene. Trimming shortened V by 5 bases and J by 4 bases, and 13 bases separated the two germline ends. The CDR3 here is CAISRGLESDTQYF. The CDR3, as DNA: TGTGCCATCAGTCGGGGCCTGGAATCAGATACGCAGTATTTT.

The sample holds one count of this clonotype. V and J are TRBV28 and TRBJ2-6; D gene unclear. Trimming cost V 7 bases and J 0 bases, with 13 bases left between them. CDR1 MDHEN and CDR2 SYDVKM come from the germline V gene. The CDR3 is 16 amino acids. The CDR3, as DNA: TGTGCCAGCACCATAGGCGGACCCTCTGGGGCCAACGTCCTGACTTTC. This encodes CASTIGGPSGANVLTF.

A note on this clonotype: An end of the junction differs from the germline gene, which may be a read error. V is TRBV7-3 and J is TRBJ2-1, with TRBD1 as a possible D gene (7 bases). Germline loops: CDR1 SGHTA, CDR2 FQGTGA. This CDR3 is built from 13 residues. CDR3 residues: CGSSLNQGGEQFF. The CDR3, as DNA: TGTGGCAGCAGCTTAAATCAGGGGGGTGAGCAGTTCTTC.

This clonotype appeared a few times. The chain joins TRBV6-5 to TRBJ1-2; perhaps TRBD1 as D (5 bases). This CDR3 has 14 amino acids. The V gene lost 7 bases and the J gene lost 5 bases, with 17 bases spanning the gap. CDR1 is MNHEY and CDR2 is SVGAGI in the germline V gene. CDR3 sequence (DNA): TGTGCCAGCAAAATGGAGTCAGGGCAGTATGGCTACACCTTC. This translates into CASKMESGQYGYTF.

This clonotype was seen only a few times. The rearrangement joins TRBV2 to TRBJ2-3, with D hard to call. There are 14 residues in the CDR3. The germline CDR1 and CDR2 sequences are SNHLY and FYNNEI. The V gene lost 8 bases and the J gene lost 0 bases, with 12 bases spanning the gap. CDR3 in amino acids: CASHMTLSTDTQYF. Written as DNA, the CDR3 is TGTGCCAGCCACATGACCTTGAGCACAGATACGCAGTATTTT.

This clonotype was seen once. One end of the junction is discordant with germline, which a read error may explain. The chain links TRBV28 to TRBJ1-6; 9 positions match TRBD1. CDR3 length equals 16 residues. Germline assignment: CDR1 MDHEN and CDR2 SYDVKM. CDR3 sequence: CASRSYPGQGGSPPHF. DNA of the CDR3: TGTGCCAGCAGGTCTTATCCGGGACAGGGTGGTTCACCCCCCCACTTT.

The chain has TRBV27 and TRBJ2-1, with unresolved D. The J call may be incorrect, as the DNA end agrees better with TRBJ2-7. This CDR3 comprises 15 residues. The germline V gene encodes CDR1 MNHEY and CDR2 SMNVEV (reference sequence). CDR3 bases: TGTGCCAGCAGGGGGTCCATCGGGCTATACAATGAGCAGTACTTC. Translating it yields CASRGSIGLYNEQYF.

This clonotype was detected a few times. V and J are TRBV27 and TRBJ1-2; no definite D call. Trimming took 2 bases from V and 3 from J, leaving 10 bases between them. Germline V gene data show CDR1 as MNHEY and CDR2 as SMNVEV (reference sequence). This CDR3 spans 14 amino acids. The CDR3 sequence is CASSLVASDYGYTF. The DNA of the CDR3 is TGTGCCAGCAGTTTAGTGGCGTCGGACTATGGCTACACCTTC.

The sample holds a few counts of this clonotype. The chain joins TRBV4-3 to TRBJ2-1, with a tentative D call TRBD1 (5 bases). Trimming removed 0 bases at V and 6 bases at J, with 9 bases between. The CDR3 extends over 14 amino acids. The germline CDR1 and CDR2 sequences are LGHNA and YSLEER. The CDR3 DNA reads as TGCGCCAGCAGCCAAGATCAGGGTGGCAATGAGCAGTTCTTC. Protein: CASSQDQGGNEQFF.

This clonotype was seen more than once but under ten times. V is TRBV4-2 and J is TRBJ2-3; 12 nucleotides agree with TRBD2. The J segment lost 5 bases and the V segment lost 0 bases, leaving 9 bases of the junction unmatched. Germline CDR1 and CDR2: LGHNA and YNFKEQ. This CDR3 has 18 amino acids. CDR3 sequence (DNA): TGTGCCAGCAGCCAAGAAAGGCTAGCGGGAGGGCCAAGAGATACGCAGTATTTT. Residues: CASSQERLAGGPRDTQYF.

This clonotype occurred many times. The chain recombines TRBV29-1 with TRBJ1-2; 8 positions match TRBD1. CDR3 size: 16 residues. CDR1 is SQVTM and CDR2 is ANQGSEA in the germline V gene. V was clipped by 2 bases and J by 3 bases; unmatched bases: 11. The DNA of the CDR3 is TGCAGCGTTGAACAGGGGACCGGGACAGGCGACTATGGCTACACCTTC. Amino acid sequence: CSVEQGTGTGDYGYTF.

The J gene is TRBJ2-7, the V gene TRBV12-3 or TRBV12-4; 7 bases map to TRBD2. The CDR3 length is 14 residues. V was pared by 6 bases and J by 0 bases, with 5 bases of the junction left unmatched. The CDR3 nucleotides read TGTGCCAGCAGCAAACTAGCGCACTCCTACGAGCAGTACTTC. Translating it yields CASSKLAHSYEQYF.

The genes are TRBV24-1 and TRBJ2-3; maybe TRBD2 (5 bases). Germline CDR1 and CDR2: KGHDR and SFDVKD. The CDR3 extends over 16 amino acids. The V end lost 4 bases, the J end lost 0 bases, and 13 bases lay between the germline ends. The CDR3 reads CATSDPGLASTDTQYF. CDR3 sequence (DNA): TGTGCCACCAGTGACCCCGGACTGGCTAGCACAGATACGCAGTATTTT.

The sample holds one count of this clonotype. The chain has TRBV27 and TRBJ1-1; possible D gene TRBD1, 6 bases. Germline V gene data show CDR1 as MNHEY and CDR2 as SMNVEV (reference sequence). The CDR3 runs to 14 residues. The ends were cut back, 8 bases at V and 0 bases at J, with 13 bases in the middle. The CDR3 region is CASSKTGLNTEAFF. For the CDR3, the DNA is TGTGCCAGCTCTAAAACAGGGTTGAACACTGAAGCTTTCTTT.

The V call is TRBV5-1, the J call TRBJ2-3, with TRBD2 as a possible D gene (6 bases). Germline V gene data show CDR1 as SGHRS and CDR2 as YFSETQ. The CDR3 runs 15 residues. Trimming left V 0 bases short and J 5 bases short, with 13 bases between. The CDR3 sequence: CASSLDRGGGDTQYF. CDR3 nucleotides: TGCGCCAGCAGCTTGGATAGGGGAGGAGGAGATACGCAGTATTTT.

The V and J genes are TRBV5-1 and TRBJ2-1, with 9 positions matching TRBD2. Unmatched junction bases numbered 12, after V lost 5 bases and J lost 6 bases. There are 16 residues in the CDR3. Germline CDR1 is SGHRS and CDR2 is YFSETQ. The CDR3 loop is CASRLAGAYLSNEQFF. The CDR3 coding sequence is TGCGCCAGCAGATTAGCGGGGGCCTACTTATCCAATGAGCAGTTCTTC.

This rearrangement joins TRBV13 to TRBJ1-6, with TRBD1 matching 7 bases. This CDR3 has 15 residues. Germline CDR1 reads PRHDT; CDR2 reads FYEKMQ (reference sequence). Trimming removed 5 bases from V and 7 bases from J; junction bases left unmatched: 8. CDR3 region: CASSLRQGGNSPLHF. The CDR3 nucleotides are TGTGCCAGCAGCCTGCGACAGGGAGGCAATTCACCCCTCCACTTT.

This clonotype was found many times. A much larger clonotype is one base distant, so this may be a read error. V and J are TRBV5-1 and TRBJ2-7, with 9 bases aligning to TRBD1. The CDR3 consists of 13 residues. J lost 3 bases, V lost 3 bases, and 1 base had no gene match. Germline CDR1 is SGHRS and CDR2 is YFSETQ. CDR3 coding DNA: TGCGCCAGCAGCTGGGGACAGGGCTACGAGCAGTACTTC. Translation gives CASSWGQGYEQYF.